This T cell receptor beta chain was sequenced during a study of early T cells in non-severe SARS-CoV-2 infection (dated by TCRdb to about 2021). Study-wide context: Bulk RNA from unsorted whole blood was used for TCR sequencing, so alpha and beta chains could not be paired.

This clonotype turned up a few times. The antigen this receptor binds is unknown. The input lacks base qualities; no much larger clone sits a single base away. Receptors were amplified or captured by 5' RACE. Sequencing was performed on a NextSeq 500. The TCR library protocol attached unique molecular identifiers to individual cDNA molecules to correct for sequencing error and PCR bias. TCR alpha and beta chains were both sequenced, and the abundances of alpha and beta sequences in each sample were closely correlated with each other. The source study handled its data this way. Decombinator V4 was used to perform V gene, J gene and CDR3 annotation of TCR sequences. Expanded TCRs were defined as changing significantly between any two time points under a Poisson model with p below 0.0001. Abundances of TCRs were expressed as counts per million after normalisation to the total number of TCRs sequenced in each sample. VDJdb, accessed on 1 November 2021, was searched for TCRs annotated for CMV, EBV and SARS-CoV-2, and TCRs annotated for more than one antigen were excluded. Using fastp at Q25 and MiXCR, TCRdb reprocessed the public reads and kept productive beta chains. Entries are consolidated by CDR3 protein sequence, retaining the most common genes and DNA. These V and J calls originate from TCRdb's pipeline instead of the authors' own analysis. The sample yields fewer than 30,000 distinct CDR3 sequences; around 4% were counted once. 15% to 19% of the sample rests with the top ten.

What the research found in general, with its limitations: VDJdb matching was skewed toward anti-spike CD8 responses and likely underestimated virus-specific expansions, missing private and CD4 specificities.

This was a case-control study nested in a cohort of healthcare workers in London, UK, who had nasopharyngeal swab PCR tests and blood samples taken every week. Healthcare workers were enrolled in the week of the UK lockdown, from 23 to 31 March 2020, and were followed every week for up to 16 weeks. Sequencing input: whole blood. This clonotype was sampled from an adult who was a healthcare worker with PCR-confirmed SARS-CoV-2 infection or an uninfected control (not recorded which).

Here is the DNA: TGTGCCAGCAGACCCGACGGATACGAGCAGTACTTC. The resulting protein is CASRPDGYEQYF. The chain uses TRBV2 and TRBJ2-7; no D gene can be assigned with confidence. V sheds 6 bases and J sheds 4 bases, leaving 10 bases between their ends. The CDR3 goes from the cysteine to the phenylalanine over 12 residues. The only DNA kept is the CDR3, 36 bases in frame from the first base. The germline V gene encodes CDR1 SNHLY and CDR2 FYNNEI.